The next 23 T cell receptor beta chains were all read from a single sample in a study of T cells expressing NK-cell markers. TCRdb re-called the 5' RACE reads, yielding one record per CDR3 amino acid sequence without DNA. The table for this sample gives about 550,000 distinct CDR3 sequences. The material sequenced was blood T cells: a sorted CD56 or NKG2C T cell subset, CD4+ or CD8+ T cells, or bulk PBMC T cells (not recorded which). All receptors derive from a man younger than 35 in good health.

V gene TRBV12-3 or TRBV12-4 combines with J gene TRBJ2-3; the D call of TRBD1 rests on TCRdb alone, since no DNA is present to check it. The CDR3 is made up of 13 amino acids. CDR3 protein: CASNGPGRDTQYF.

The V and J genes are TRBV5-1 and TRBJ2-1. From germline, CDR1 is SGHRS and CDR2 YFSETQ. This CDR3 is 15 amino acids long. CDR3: CASSLGDTSYNEQFF.

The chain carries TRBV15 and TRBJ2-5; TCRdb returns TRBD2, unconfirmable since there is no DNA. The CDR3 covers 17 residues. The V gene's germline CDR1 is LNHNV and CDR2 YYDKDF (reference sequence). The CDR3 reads CATSRGTSGSSGETQYF.

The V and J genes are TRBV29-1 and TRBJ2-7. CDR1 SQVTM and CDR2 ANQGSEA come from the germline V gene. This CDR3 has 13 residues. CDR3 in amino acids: CSVEAGPFYEQYF.

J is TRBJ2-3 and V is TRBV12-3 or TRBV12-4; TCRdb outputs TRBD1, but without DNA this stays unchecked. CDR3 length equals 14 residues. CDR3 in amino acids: CASRQTGRGFGQYF.

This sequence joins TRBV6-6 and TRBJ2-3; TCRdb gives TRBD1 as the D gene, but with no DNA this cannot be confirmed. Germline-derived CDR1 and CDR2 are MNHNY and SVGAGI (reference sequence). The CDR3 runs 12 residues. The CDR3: CATREPGDTQYF.

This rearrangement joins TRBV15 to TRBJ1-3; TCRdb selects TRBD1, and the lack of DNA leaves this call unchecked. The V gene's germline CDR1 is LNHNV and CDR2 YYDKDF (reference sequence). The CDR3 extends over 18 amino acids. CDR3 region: CATSRGGQGQLSGNTIYF.

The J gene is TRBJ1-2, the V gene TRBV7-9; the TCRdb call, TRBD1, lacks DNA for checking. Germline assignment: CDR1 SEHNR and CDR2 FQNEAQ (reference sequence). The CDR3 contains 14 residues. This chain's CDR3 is CASSDRDQNYGYTF. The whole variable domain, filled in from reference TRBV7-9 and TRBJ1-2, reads DTGVSQNPRHKITKRGQNVTFRCDPISEHNRLYWYRQTLGQGPEFLTYFQNEAQLEKSRLLSDRFSAERPKGSFSTLEIQRTEQGDSAMYLCASSDRDQNYGYTFGSGTRLTVV.

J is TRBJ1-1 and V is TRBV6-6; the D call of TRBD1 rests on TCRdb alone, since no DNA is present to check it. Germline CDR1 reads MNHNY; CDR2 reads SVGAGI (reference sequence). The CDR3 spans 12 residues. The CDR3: CASSRPQGRAFF.

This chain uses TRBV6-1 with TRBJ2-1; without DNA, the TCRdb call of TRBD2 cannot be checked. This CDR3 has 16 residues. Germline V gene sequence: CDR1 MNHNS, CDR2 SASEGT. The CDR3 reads CASSPLGGRGYNEQFF.

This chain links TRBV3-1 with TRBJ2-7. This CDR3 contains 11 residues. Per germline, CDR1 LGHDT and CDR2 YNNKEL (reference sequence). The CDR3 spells CASSQDSKQYF.

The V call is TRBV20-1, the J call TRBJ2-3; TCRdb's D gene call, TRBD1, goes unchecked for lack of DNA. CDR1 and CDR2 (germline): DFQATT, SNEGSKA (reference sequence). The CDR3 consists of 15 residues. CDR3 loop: CSANERGPGTDTQYF.

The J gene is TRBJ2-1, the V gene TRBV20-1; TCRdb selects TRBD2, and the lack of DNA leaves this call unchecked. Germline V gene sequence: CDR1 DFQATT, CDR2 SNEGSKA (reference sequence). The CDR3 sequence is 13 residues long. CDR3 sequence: CSAADVAGWEQFF.

The CDR3 is CASSQGRLISGELFF. This chain uses TRBV14 with TRBJ2-2; TCRdb proposes TRBD2, but this gene call is untestable without DNA. The CDR3 runs to 15 residues. The V gene's germline CDR1 is SGHDN and CDR2 FVKESK.

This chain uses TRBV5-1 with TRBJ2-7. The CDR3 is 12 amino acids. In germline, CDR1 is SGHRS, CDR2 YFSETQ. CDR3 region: CASSLEFHEQYF.

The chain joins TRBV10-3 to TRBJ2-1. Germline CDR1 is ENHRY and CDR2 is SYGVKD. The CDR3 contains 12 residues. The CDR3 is CAAFSGINEQFF.

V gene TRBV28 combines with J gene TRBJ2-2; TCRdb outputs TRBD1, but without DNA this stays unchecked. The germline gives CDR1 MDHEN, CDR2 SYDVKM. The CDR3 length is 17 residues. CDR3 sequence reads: CASSTPSRTGGVGELFF.

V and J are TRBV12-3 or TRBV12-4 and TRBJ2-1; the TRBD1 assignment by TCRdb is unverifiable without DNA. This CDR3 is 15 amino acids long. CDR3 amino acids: CASSFKVGVSNEQFF.

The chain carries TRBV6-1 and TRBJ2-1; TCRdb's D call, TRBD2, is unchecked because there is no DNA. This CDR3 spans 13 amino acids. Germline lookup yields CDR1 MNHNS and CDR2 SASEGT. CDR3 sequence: CASSEGLAGGRFF.

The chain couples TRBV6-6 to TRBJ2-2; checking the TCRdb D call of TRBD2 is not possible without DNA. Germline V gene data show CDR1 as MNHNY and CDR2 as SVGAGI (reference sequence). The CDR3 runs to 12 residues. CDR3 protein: CASERDTGELFF.

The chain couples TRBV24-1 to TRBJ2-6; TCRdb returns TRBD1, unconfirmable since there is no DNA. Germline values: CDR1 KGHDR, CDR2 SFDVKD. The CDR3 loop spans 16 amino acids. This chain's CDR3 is CAITPEIDSGANVLTF.

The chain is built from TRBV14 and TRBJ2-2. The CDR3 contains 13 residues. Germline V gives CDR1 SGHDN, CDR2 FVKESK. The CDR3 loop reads CASSRGRAGELFF. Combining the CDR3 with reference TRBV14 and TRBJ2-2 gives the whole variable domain EAGVTQFPSHSVIEKGQTVTLRCDPISGHDNLYWYRRVMGKEIKFLLHFVKESKQDESGMPNNRFLAERTGGTYSTLKVQPAELEDSGVYFCASSRGRAGELFFGEGSRLTVL.

This CDR3 reads CATSYRLGELFF. The chain is built from TRBV15 and TRBJ2-2; the TCRdb call, TRBD1, lacks DNA for checking. This CDR3 comprises 12 residues. Germline V gives CDR1 LNHNV, CDR2 YYDKDF (reference sequence).